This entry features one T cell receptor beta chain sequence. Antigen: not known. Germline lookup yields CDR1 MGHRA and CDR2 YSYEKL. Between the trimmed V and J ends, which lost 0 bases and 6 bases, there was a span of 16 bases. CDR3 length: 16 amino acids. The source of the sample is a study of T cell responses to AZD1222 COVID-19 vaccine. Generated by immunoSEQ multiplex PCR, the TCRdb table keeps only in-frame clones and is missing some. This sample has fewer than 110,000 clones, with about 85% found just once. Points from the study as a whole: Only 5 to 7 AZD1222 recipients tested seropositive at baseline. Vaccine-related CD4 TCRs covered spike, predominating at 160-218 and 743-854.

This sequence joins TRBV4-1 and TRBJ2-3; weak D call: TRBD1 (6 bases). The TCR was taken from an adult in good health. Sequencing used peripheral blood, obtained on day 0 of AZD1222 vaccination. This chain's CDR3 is CASSQEVWGRADTQYF. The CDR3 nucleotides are TGCGCCAGCAGCCAAGAGGTCTGGGGGCGGGCCGATACGCAGTATTTT.